Shown below are 23 T cell receptor beta chains from a single sample sequenced in a study of blood T cell repertoires in COVID-19. Profiled with immunoSEQ multiplex PCR; TCRdb holds only in-frame clones, not every one. In the table there are 200,000 to 300,000 clones, around 90% of which are singletons. The sequencing input was peripheral blood. The receptors originated from a human donor in a cohort sampled during active COVID-19.

The gene calls are TRBV6-1 and TRBJ2-1; no definite D call. The CDR3 consists of 12 residues. V was shortened by 2 bases and J by 12 bases, with 11 bases between the two germline ends. The germline CDR1 and CDR2 sequences are MNHNS and SASEGT. Here the CDR3 reads CASSETVVRQFF. The DNA for the CDR3 is TGTGCCAGCAGTGAAACGGTAGTACGGCAGTTCTTC.

The chain has TRBV6-5 and TRBJ1-2, with D possibly matching TRBD1 (5 bases). V gave up 5 bases and J gave up 0 bases, with 10 bases separating them. The CDR3 covers 14 residues. CDR1 is MNHEY and CDR2 is SVGAGI in the germline V gene. CDR3 protein: CASSPGLANYGYTF. As DNA, the CDR3 is TGTGCCAGCAGTCCGGGACTTGCTAACTATGGCTACACCTTC.

This clone was seen more than once but under ten times. The V and J genes are TRBV3-1 (or the pseudogene TRBV3-2) and TRBJ2-7; D gene uncertain. The CDR3 sequence is 11 residues long. Germline V lookup: CDR1 LGHDT, CDR2 YNNKEL (reference sequence). V shed 7 bases and J shed 5 bases, with 9 bases lying between them. For the CDR3, the DNA is TGTGCCAGCAAGCCAGGTAACGAGCAGTACTTC. Amino acid sequence: CASKPGNEQYF.

This chain uses TRBV27 with TRBJ1-1; a possible D gene is TRBD1 (5 bases). Germline CDR1 MNHEY, CDR2 SMNVEV (reference sequence). V was cut by 0 bases and J by 0 bases, with 8 bases left in between. This CDR3 region has 15 residues. In DNA form, the CDR3 reads TGTGCCAGCAGTTTATCTCCAGGGTTGAACACTGAAGCTTTCTTT. Protein sequence: CASSLSPGLNTEAFF.

This rearrangement joins TRBV7-2 to TRBJ2-5, with 14 bases fitting TRBD2. Per the germline V gene, CDR1 is SGHTA and CDR2 is FQGNSA. Trimming at V came to 5 bases and at J to 4 bases, leaving 6 bases not matched to a gene. CDR3 length: 16 residues. CDR3 in DNA: TGTGCCAGCAGCCCCTGGACTAGCGGGAGGTCAGAGACCCAGTACTTC. Encoded protein: CASSPWTSGRSETQYF.

The chain has TRBV12-3 or TRBV12-4 and TRBJ2-7; D remains unclear. This CDR3 contains 12 residues. The V gene lost 6 bases and the J gene lost 7 bases, with 13 bases spanning the gap. CDR3 DNA sequence: TGTGCCAGCAGCCCCGGAGAAATGGAGCAGTACTTC. Its translation is CASSPGEMEQYF.

V and J are TRBV18 and TRBJ1-1; D unclear. V was shortened by 1 base and J by 0 bases, with 12 bases between the two germline ends. This CDR3 has 16 residues. Per germline, CDR1 KGHSH and CDR2 LQKENI. The CDR3 sequence is CASSPRAANMNTEAFF. The CDR3 coding sequence is TGTGCCAGCTCACCACGGGCAGCCAACATGAACACTGAAGCTTTCTTT.

This clone was counted only a few times. The chain has TRBV6-6 and TRBJ2-1, with a weak D call TRBD2 (6 bases). The V gene lost 0 bases and the J gene lost 5 bases, with 8 bases spanning the gap. Germline-derived CDR1 and CDR2 are MNHNY and SVGAGI (reference sequence). CDR3 length: 14 residues. The chain's CDR3 is CASSYSWRDNEQFF. CDR3 nucleotide sequence: TGTGCCAGCAGTTACTCGTGGAGGGACAATGAGCAGTTCTTC.

The chain joins TRBV27 to TRBJ2-1; TRBD1 aligns across 10 bases. The CDR3 sequence is 17 residues long. Germline V lookup: CDR1 MNHEY, CDR2 SMNVEV (reference sequence). Trimming removed 4 bases from V and 8 bases from J; junction bases left unmatched: 14. The CDR3 reads CASSSVPGQGSRYEQFF. The CDR3, as DNA: TGTGCCAGCAGTTCCGTCCCGGGACAGGGGTCCCGGTATGAGCAGTTCTTC.

The V and J genes are TRBV25-1 and TRBJ2-7; 10 nucleotides line up with TRBD1. The germline V gene encodes CDR1 MGHDK and CDR2 SYGVNS. J lost 2 bases, V lost 2 bases, and 3 bases had no gene match. This CDR3 spans 15 amino acids. In DNA form, the CDR3 reads TGTGCCAGCAGTGAACCGGGACAGGGGACCTACGAGCAGTACTTC. Translated, it gives CASSEPGQGTYEQYF.

V gene TRBV3-1 (or the pseudogene TRBV3-2) combines with J gene TRBJ1-2; tentatively, D is TRBD1 (6 bases). CDR3 length: 12 residues. Looked up from germline, CDR1 is LGHDT and CDR2 is YNNKEL (reference sequence). Trimming removed 4 bases from V and 6 bases from J, with 9 bases in between. The CDR3 sequence is CASSLQGHGYTF. For the CDR3, the DNA is TGTGCCAGCAGCCTACAGGGACATGGCTACACCTTC.

V is TRBV7-9 and J is TRBJ2-6; 7 bases align to TRBD1. This CDR3 comprises 19 residues. The V gene end was trimmed by 3 bases and the J gene end by 0 bases; junction bases not matched to a gene: 11. From germline, CDR1 is SEHNR and CDR2 FQNEAQ (reference sequence). Written as DNA, the CDR3 is TGTGCCAGCAGCTTTTATGTCTACAGGGGTAGCTCTGGGGCCAACGTCCTGACTTTC. Its translation: CASSFYVYRGSSGANVLTF.

This rearrangement joins TRBV6-5 to TRBJ2-5; D gene unclear. Germline CDR1 MNHEY, CDR2 SVGAGI. The V end was cut by 6 bases, the J end by 1 base, with 9 bases between. The CDR3 length is 13 residues. CDR3 DNA: TGTGCCAGCAGCCGAGATATCCAAGAGACCCAGTACTTC. It codes for CASSRDIQETQYF.

The V call is TRBV18, the J call TRBJ2-2; 8 bases are shared with TRBD1. This CDR3 has 20 amino acids. Per germline, CDR1 KGHSH and CDR2 LQKENI. V lost 2 bases to trimming and J lost 1 base; unmatched junction nucleotides: 15. CDR3 amino acids: CASSPNTPLGQGVNTGELFF. The CDR3, as DNA: TGTGCCAGCTCACCAAACACCCCCCTAGGACAGGGCGTGAACACCGGGGAGCTGTTTTTT.

This clone has only a few counts. This chain joins TRBV3-1 (or the pseudogene TRBV3-2) and TRBJ1-2; a weak D match, TRBD1 (6 bases). The germline V gene encodes CDR1 LGHDT and CDR2 YNNKEL (reference sequence). This CDR3 has 14 amino acids. V lost 3 bases and J 6 bases, leaving 14 bases between the germline ends. CDR3 region: CASSQGQKGNGYTF. The CDR3 DNA follows: TGTGCCAGCAGCCAGGGACAAAAAGGGAATGGCTACACCTTC.

The V call is TRBV6-5, the J call TRBJ2-7; a possible D gene is TRBD1 (6 bases). Germline CDR1 reads MNHEY; CDR2 reads SVGAGI. This CDR3 has 12 amino acids. The V gene lost 6 bases and the J gene lost 3 bases, with 9 bases spanning the gap. Here the CDR3 reads CASSQTGYEQYF. The CDR3 DNA reads TGTGCCAGCAGCCAGACAGGCTACGAGCAGTACTTC.

The chain uses TRBV10-2 and TRBJ2-5; 10 bases are shared with TRBD2. Germline V gene sequence: CDR1 WSHSY, CDR2 SAAADI. The CDR3 consists of 15 residues. The ends lost 3 bases at V and 2 bases at J; junction bases unmatched: 3. CDR3 DNA sequence: TGCGCCAGCAGTGAAACTAGCGGGGTTCAAGAGACCCAGTACTTC. Translation: CASSETSGVQETQYF.

This sequence joins TRBV5-1 and TRBJ1-1; D is perhaps TRBD1 (6 bases). The CDR3 runs 12 residues. Trimming shortened V by 0 bases and J by 8 bases, and 8 bases separated the two germline ends. Germline V gene data show CDR1 as SGHRS and CDR2 as YFSETQ. The CDR3 bases are TGCGCCAGCAGCTTGGTCGGACAGGAAGCTTTCTTT. This encodes CASSLVGQEAFF.

This chain connects TRBV11-2 to TRBJ1-1; D not resolved. Trimming removed 4 bases from V and 7 bases from J, with 16 bases in between. CDR1 is SGHAT, CDR2 FQNNGV, per germline. The CDR3 runs 14 residues. CDR3 coding DNA: TGTGCCAGCAGCTCCCCTTTCCCCGCGGTTGAAGCTTTCTTT. This encodes CASSSPFPAVEAFF.

This sequence joins TRBV18 and TRBJ1-4; D perhaps matches TRBD1 (5 bases). Trimming shortened V by 0 bases and J by 8 bases, and 13 bases separated the two germline ends. The CDR3 is made up of 15 amino acids. Germline V lookup: CDR1 KGHSH, CDR2 LQKENI. CDR3 DNA: TGTGCCAGCTCACCACCGGCCCAGGGCCTAGAAAAACTGTTTTTT. As protein: CASSPPAQGLEKLFF.

V is TRBV6-5 and J is TRBJ1-1; 7 nucleotides line up with TRBD1. The CDR3 consists of 12 residues. Germline CDR1 MNHEY, CDR2 SVGAGI. The ends lost 10 bases at V and 5 bases at J; junction bases unmatched: 7. The CDR3 sequence: CAIQGVGTEAFF. Written as DNA, the CDR3 is TGTGCCATCCAGGGGGTAGGGACTGAAGCTTTCTTT.

The V gene is TRBV28, the J gene TRBJ2-7, with 10 bases that match TRBD1. V trimming: 7 bases; J trimming: 0 bases; junction bases outside the gene matches: 12. The length of the CDR3 is 17 residues. CDR1 is MDHEN, CDR2 SYDVKM, per germline. Here the CDR3 DNA reads TGTGCCAGCACCCCGGGACAGGGGACCTTCTTCTCCTACGAGCAGTACTTC. Its translation is CASTPGQGTFFSYEQYF.

The DNA for the CDR3 is TGTGCCAGCAGCTTACGGAGGGACACTGAAGCTTTCTTT. Translation: CASSLRRDTEAFF. The V call is TRBV11-3, the J call TRBJ1-1; no definite D call. The CDR3 is 13 amino acids. Germline loops: CDR1 SGHNT, CDR2 YENEEA. V was cut by 2 bases and J by 3 bases, with 7 bases left in between.